The entry that follows covers one T cell receptor (beta chain) sequence. The CDR3 has 11 residues. V dropped 6 bases and J dropped 11; count of bases not matched to a gene: 3. Germline loops: CDR1 DFQATT, CDR2 SNEGSKA (reference sequence). TCRdb keeps only in-frame clones here, not all; method: immunoSEQ multiplex PCR. The repertoire includes tens of thousands of clones, around 87% of them detected once, and about a sixth sits in the top ten. This record belongs to a study of OX40 agonist ivuxolimab in advanced cancers. The wider study: Ivuxolimab is an agonistic anti-OX40 (CD134) antibody, and patients were treated with it. People in dose escalation had one of these cancers: hepatocellular carcinoma, melanoma, renal cell or head and neck cancer.

The sequences come from CD4+ or CD8+ T cells sorted from blood, collected in a trial of the OX40 agonist ivuxolimab. J is TRBJ2-3 and V is TRBV20-1, with TRBD2 matching 12 bases. The sequence was obtained from an adult with an advanced solid tumor such as melanoma, head and neck, liver or kidney cancer. The CDR3 here is CSASSGRGQYF. CDR3 nucleotide sequence: TGCAGTGCCTCTAGCGGGAGGGGGCAGTATTTT.